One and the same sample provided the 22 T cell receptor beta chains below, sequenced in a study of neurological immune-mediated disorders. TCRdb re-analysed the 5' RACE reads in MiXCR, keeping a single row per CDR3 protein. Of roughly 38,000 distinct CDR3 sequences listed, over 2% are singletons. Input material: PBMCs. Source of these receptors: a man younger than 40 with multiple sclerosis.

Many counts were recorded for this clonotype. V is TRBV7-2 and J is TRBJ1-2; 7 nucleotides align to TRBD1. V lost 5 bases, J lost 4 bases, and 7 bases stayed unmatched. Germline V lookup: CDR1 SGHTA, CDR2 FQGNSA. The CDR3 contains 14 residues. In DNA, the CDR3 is TGTGCCAGCAGCCCGAGACGGGACAGCTATGGCTACACCTTC. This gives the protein CASSPRRDSYGYTF.

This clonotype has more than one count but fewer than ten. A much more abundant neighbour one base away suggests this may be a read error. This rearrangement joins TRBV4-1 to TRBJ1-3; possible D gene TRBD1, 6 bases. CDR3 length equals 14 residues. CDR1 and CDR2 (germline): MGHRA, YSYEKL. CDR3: CASHQTGSGKTIYF. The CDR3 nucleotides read TGCGCCAGTCACCAAACAGGGTCTGGAAAAACCATATATTTT.

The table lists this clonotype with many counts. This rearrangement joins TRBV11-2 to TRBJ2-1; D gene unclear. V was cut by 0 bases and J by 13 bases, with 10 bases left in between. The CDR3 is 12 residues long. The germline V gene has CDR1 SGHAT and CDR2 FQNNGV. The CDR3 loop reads CASSLEGLRQFF. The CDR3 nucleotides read TGTGCCAGCAGCTTAGAAGGTCTACGCCAGTTCTTC.

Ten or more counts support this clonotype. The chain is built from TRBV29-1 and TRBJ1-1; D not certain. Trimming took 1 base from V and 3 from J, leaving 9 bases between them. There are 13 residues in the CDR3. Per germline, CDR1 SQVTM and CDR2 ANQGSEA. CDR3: CSVEGRMDTEAFF. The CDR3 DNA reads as TGCAGCGTTGAAGGGAGGATGGACACTGAAGCTTTCTTT.

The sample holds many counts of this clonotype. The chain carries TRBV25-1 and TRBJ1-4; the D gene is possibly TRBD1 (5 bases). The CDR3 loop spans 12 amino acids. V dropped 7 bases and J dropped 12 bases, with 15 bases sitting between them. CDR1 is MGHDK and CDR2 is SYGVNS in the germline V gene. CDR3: CASTASWGELFF. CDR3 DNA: TGTGCCAGCACCGCAAGTTGGGGGGAACTGTTTTTT.

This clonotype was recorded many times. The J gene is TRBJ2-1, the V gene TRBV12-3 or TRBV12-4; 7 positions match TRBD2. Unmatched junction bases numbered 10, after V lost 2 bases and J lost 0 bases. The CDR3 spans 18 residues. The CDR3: CASSLWEGPTLSYNEQFF. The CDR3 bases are TGTGCCAGCAGTTTATGGGAGGGCCCAACCCTCTCCTACAATGAGCAGTTCTTC.

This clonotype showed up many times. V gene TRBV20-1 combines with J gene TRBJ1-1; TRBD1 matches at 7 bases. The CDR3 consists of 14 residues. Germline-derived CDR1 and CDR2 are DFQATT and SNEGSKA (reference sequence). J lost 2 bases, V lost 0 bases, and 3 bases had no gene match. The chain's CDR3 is CSAREWTGNTEAFF. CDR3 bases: TGCAGTGCTAGAGAGTGGACAGGCAACACTGAAGCTTTCTTT.

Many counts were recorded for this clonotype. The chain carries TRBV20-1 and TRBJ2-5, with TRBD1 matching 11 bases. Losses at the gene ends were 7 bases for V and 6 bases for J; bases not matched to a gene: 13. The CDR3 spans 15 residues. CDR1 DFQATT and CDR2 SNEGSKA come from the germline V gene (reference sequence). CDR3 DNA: TGCAGTGGTACGGACAGGGGGCGCGGCTTGAAGACCCAGTACTTC. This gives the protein CSGTDRGRGLKTQYF.

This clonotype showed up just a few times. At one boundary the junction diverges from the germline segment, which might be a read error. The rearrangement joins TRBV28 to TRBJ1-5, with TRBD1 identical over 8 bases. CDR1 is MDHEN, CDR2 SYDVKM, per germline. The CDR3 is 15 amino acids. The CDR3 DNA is TGTGCCAGCAGTTCACCCAGGGGGCAGGATCAGCACCAGCATTTT. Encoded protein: CASSSPRGQDQHQHF. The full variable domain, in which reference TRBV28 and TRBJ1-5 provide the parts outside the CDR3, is DVKVTQSSRYLVKRTGEKVFLECVQDMDHENMFWYRQDPGLGLRLIYFSYDVKMKEKGDIPEGYSVSREKKERFSLILESASTNQTSMYLCASSSPRGQDQHQHFGDGTRLSIL.

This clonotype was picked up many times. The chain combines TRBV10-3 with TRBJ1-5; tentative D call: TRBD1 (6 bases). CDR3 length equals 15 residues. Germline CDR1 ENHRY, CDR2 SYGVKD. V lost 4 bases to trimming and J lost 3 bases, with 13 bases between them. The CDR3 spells CAISGQGQLNQPQHF. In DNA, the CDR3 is TGTGCCATCAGTGGGCAGGGACAACTCAATCAGCCCCAGCATTTT.

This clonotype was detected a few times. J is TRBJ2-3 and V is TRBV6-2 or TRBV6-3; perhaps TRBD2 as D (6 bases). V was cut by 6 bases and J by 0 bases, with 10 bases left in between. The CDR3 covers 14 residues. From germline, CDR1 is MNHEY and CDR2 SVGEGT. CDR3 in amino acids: CASRGGVSTDTQYF. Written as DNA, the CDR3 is TGTGCCAGCAGAGGCGGGGTTAGCACAGATACGCAGTATTTT.

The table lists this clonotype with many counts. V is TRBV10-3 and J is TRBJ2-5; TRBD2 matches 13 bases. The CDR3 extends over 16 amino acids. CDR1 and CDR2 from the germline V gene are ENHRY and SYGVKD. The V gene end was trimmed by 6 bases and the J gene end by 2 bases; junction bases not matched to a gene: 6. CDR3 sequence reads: CAISQGLAGPQETQYF. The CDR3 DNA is TGTGCCATCAGCCAGGGACTAGCGGGGCCTCAAGAGACCCAGTACTTC.

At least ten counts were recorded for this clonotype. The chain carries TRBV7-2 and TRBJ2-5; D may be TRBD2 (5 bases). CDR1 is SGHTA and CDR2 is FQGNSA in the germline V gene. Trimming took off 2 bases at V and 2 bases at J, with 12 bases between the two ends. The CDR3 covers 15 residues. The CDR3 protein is CASSLNLANQETQYF. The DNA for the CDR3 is TGTGCCAGCAGCTTAAACCTAGCAAATCAAGAGACCCAGTACTTC.

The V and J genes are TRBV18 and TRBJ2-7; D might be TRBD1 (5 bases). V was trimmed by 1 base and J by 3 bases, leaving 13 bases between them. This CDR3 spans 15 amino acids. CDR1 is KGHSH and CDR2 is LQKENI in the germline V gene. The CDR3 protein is CASSPLESGIYEQYF. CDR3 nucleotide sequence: TGTGCCAGCTCACCACTAGAGTCAGGGATCTACGAGCAGTACTTC.

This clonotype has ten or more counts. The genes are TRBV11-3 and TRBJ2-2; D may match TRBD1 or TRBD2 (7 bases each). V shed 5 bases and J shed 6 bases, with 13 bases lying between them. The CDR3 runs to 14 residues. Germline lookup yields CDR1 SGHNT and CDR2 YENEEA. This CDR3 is CASSQGGPAGELFF. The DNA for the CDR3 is TGTGCCAGCAGCCAGGGGGGGCCGGCCGGGGAGCTGTTTTTT.

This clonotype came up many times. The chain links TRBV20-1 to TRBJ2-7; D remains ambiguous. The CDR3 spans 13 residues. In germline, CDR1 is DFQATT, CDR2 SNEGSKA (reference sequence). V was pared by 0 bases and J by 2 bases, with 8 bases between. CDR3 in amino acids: CSARDRDTYEQYF. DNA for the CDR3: TGCAGTGCTAGAGATCGAGACACCTACGAGCAGTACTTC.

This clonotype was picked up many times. The CDR3 loop is CAISARGVNGTYEQYF. Here the CDR3 DNA reads TGTGCCATCAGTGCCCGGGGAGTTAACGGAACCTACGAGCAGTACTTC. The V call is TRBV10-3, the J call TRBJ2-7; tentative D call: TRBD2 (5 bases). Deletions cut 4 bases from V and 2 bases from J, with 18 bases between. There are 16 residues in the CDR3. Germline lookup yields CDR1 ENHRY and CDR2 SYGVKD.

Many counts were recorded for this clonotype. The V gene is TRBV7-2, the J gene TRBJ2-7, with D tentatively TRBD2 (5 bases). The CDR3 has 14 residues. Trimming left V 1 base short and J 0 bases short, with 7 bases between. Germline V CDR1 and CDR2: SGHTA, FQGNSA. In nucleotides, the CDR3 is TGTGCCAGCAGCTTAGAACGGGGCTCCTACGAGCAGTACTTC. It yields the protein CASSLERGSYEQYF.

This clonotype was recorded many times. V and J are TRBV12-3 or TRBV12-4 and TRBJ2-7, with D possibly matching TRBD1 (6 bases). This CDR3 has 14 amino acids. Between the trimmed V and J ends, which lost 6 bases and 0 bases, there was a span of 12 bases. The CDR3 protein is CASSPGHSSYEQYF. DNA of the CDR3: TGTGCCAGCAGCCCGGGACATAGCTCCTACGAGCAGTACTTC.

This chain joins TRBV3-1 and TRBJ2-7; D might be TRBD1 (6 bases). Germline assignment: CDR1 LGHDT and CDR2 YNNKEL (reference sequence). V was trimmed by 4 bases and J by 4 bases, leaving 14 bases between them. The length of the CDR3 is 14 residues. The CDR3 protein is CASSLDSHSYEQYF. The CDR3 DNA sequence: TGTGCCAGCAGCCTGGACAGCCACTCTTACGAGCAGTACTTC.

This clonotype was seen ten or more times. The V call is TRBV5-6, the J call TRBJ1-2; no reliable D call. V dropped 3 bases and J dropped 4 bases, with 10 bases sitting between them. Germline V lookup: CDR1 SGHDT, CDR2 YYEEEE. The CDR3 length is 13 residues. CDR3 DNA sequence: TGTGCCAGCAGCTCGCGGGGAGGCTATGGCTACACCTTC. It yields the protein CASSSRGGYGYTF. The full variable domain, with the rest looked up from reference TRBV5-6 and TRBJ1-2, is DAGVTQSPTHLIKTRGQQVTLRCSPKSGHDTVSWYQQALGQGPQFIFQYYEEEERQRGNFPDRFSGHQFPNYSSELNVNALLLGDSALYLCASSSRGGYGYTFGSGTRLTVV.

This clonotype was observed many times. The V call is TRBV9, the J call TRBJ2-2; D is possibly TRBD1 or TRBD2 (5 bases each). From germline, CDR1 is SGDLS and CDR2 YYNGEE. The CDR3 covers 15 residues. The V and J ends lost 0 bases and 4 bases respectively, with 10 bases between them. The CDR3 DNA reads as TGTGCCAGCAGCGTAGCCGGGACCCCCACCGGGGAGCTGTTTTTT. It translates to CASSVAGTPTGELFF.